This passage covers 6 T cell receptor beta chains from one sample sequenced in a study of shared clonotypes between healthy human individuals. Some clones are missing from TCRdb's copy, which holds only in-frame ones; the method was immunoSEQ multiplex PCR. The data show about 1.1 million clones, approximately 75% seen once. Sequenced material: memory CD4+ T cells from PBMCs. Subset in this sample: CD45RA-negative fraction. The receptor source for this set is a man aged 18 to 29 in good health. Some clones in this sample may be carry-over from other donors' samples.

On this clone: The germline gene is not matched at one end of the junction; a read error may be the cause. Other nucleotide sequences from this sample produce the same CDR3. V and J are TRBV11-2 and TRBJ1-1, with no clear D. The germline CDR1 and CDR2 sequences are SGHAT and FQNNGV. The CDR3 spans 13 residues. As DNA, the CDR3 is TGTGCCAGCAGCCCGCAACCGAACACTGAAGCCTTCTTT. This gives the protein CASSPQPNTEAFF.

Remarks on this clone: The same CDR3 arises from other DNA sequences in this sample as well. The CDR3 DNA follows: TGTGCCAGCAGCCTGGATCCTTCAGCCAACTATGGCTACACCTTC. Translated, it gives CASSLDPSANYGYTF. V usage is TRBV5-4 and J usage is TRBJ1-2; D is uncertain. The CDR3 is made up of 15 amino acids. The V gene's germline CDR1 is SGHNT and CDR2 YYREEE (reference sequence). Trimming stripped 4 bases from V and 2 bases from J, with 15 bases between.

The chain carries TRBV6-5 and TRBJ1-2; the D is unclear. The V end lost 2 bases, the J end lost 5 bases, and 3 bases lay between the germline ends. Germline V CDR1 and CDR2: MNHEY, SVGAGI. This CDR3 spans 11 amino acids. The DNA for the CDR3 is TGTGCCAGCAGTTACGGTTATGGCTACACCTTC. It encodes CASSYGYGYTF.

In its sample, this clone was seen a few times. This chain links TRBV7-9 with TRBJ1-4; 9 nucleotides match TRBD1. V trimming: 4 bases; J trimming: 8 bases; junction bases outside the gene matches: 5. The germline V gene has CDR1 SEHNR and CDR2 FQNEAQ (reference sequence). This CDR3 contains 14 residues. DNA for the CDR3: TGTGCCAGCAGCTCAACAGGGGGCTTGGAAAAACTGTTTTTT. It is translated as CASSSTGGLEKLFF.

The V and J genes are TRBV9 and TRBJ2-1; D is ambiguous. The germline V gene encodes CDR1 SGDLS and CDR2 YYNGEE. Trimming took off 2 bases at V and 7 bases at J, with 19 bases between the two ends. CDR3 length: 16 residues. The CDR3 region is CASSVRALPVGNEQFF. The DNA for the CDR3 is TGTGCCAGCAGCGTTAGGGCACTACCCGTAGGAAATGAGCAGTTCTTC.

This clone was counted a few times. The chain is built from TRBV7-2 and TRBJ1-4, with 10 bases aligning to TRBD1. The CDR3 spans 15 residues. Looked up from germline, CDR1 is SGHTA and CDR2 is FQGNSA. V trimming: 5 bases; J trimming: 6 bases; junction bases outside the gene matches: 6. CDR3 in amino acids: CASSAHGTGDEKLFF. Written as DNA, the CDR3 is TGTGCCAGCAGCGCCCACGGGACAGGGGATGAAAAACTGTTTTTT.